Presented here are 11 T cell receptor beta chains from one specimen sequenced in a study of post-analysis software for immune sequencing data. The study's findings and limits: Comparison of patients with controls showed 5 or 6 TRBV segments more frequent in patients, TRBV5-6, TRBV5-1 and TRBV20-1 among them.

The antigens for these receptors are not known. The TCR beta cDNA libraries carried unique molecular identifiers. MiXCR, run by TCRdb on the PCR reads, gives a single entry per CDR3 protein. The sample gives roughly 180,000 distinct CDR3 sequences, about 29% of which show up once; about 1.6% is in the top ten. Source material: blood. These TCRs come from a girl aged 10 to 17 with multiple sclerosis.

The chain joins TRBV5-1 to TRBJ2-3; 8 nucleotides line up with TRBD1. The trim removed 3 bases at V and 1 base at J, leaving 7 bases unmatched. The CDR3 length is 16 residues. The germline V gene has CDR1 SGHRS and CDR2 YFSETQ. CDR3 DNA sequence: TGCGCCAGCAGCTCCTTATCAGGGGGCGGCACAGATACGCAGTATTTT. It codes for CASSSLSGGGTDTQYF.

This chain joins TRBV7-2 and TRBJ2-3, with 13 bases fitting TRBD2. Losses at the gene ends were 5 bases for V and 0 bases for J; bases not matched to a gene: 5. The CDR3 totals 17 residues. Germline CDR1 reads SGHTA; CDR2 reads FQGNSA. This CDR3 reads CASSRGTSGTSTDTQYF. DNA for the CDR3: TGTGCCAGCAGCCGAGGGACTAGCGGGACTAGCACAGATACGCAGTATTTT.

This clonotype appeared a few times. The chain joins TRBV3-1 to TRBJ2-5, with 8 bases fitting TRBD1. Germline V CDR1 and CDR2: LGHDT, YNNKEL (reference sequence). Trimming at V came to 6 bases and at J to 7 bases, leaving 10 bases not matched to a gene. The CDR3 has 14 residues. The CDR3 DNA reads as TGTGCCAGCAGTCAACAGGGGGGCGAAGCGACCCAGTACTTC. This gives the protein CASSQQGGEATQYF.

In the case of this clonotype: Possible read error: a much larger clone is one base away. V gene TRBV28 combines with J gene TRBJ2-5; TRBD2 aligns across 9 bases. The germline CDR1 and CDR2 sequences are MDHEN and SYDVKM. CDR3 length: 16 residues. The V gene end was trimmed by 7 bases and the J gene end by 6 bases; junction bases not matched to a gene: 15. For the CDR3, the DNA is TGTGCCAGCACCCCGGTCGGGACTAGCAGGAGAAAGACCCAGTACTTC. Translating gives CASTPVGTSRRKTQYF. The full variable domain, in which reference TRBV28 and TRBJ2-5 provide the parts outside the CDR3, is DVKVTQSSRYLVKRTGEKVFLECVQDMDHENMFWYRQDPGLGLRLIYFSYDVKMKEKGDIPEGYSVSREKKERFSLILESASTNQTSMYLCASTPVGTSRRKTQYFGPGTRLLVL.

The chain links TRBV28 to TRBJ2-5; D tentatively fits TRBD1 or TRBD2 (6 bases each). The germline CDR1 and CDR2 sequences are MDHEN and SYDVKM. The CDR3 spans 14 residues. V was pared by 3 bases and J by 5 bases, with 13 bases between. The chain's CDR3 is CASSLEGVTETQYF. In DNA, the CDR3 is TGTGCCAGCAGTTTGGAGGGGGTAACGGAGACCCAGTACTTC.

This clonotype came up many times. The CDR3 bases are TGTGCCAGCAGCCGGCTATCAGCGGATTCACCCCTCCACTTT. Protein sequence: CASSRLSADSPLHF. The rearrangement uses TRBV11-1 and TRBJ1-6; D unclear. CDR3 length equals 14 residues. The germline CDR1 and CDR2 sequences are SGHAT and FQDESV (reference sequence). Trimming cost V 5 bases and J 8 bases, with 13 bases left between them.

The table lists this clonotype with a few counts. The rearrangement joins TRBV18 to TRBJ1-2; no reliable D call. This CDR3 contains 13 residues. V dropped 3 bases and J dropped 1 base, with 6 bases sitting between them. Germline V gene lookup returns CDR1 KGHSH and CDR2 LQKENI. The CDR3 loop reads CASSPPDNYGYTF. In DNA form, the CDR3 reads TGTGCCAGCTCACCCCCGGATAACTATGGCTACACCTTC.

This clonotype was recorded at least ten times. The gene calls are TRBV6-5 and TRBJ2-7; the D call may be TRBD1 or TRBD2 (7 bases each). V was clipped by 6 bases and J by 4 bases, with 16 bases between them. The CDR3 spans 14 residues. The germline CDR1 and CDR2 sequences are MNHEY and SVGAGI. The CDR3 here is CASRTYRGGYEQYF. In DNA, the CDR3 is TGTGCCAGCAGGACCTACAGGGGAGGGTACGAGCAGTACTTC.

The chain has TRBV11-2 and TRBJ2-1; D remains ambiguous. CDR1 is SGHAT and CDR2 is FQNNGV in the germline V gene. Trimming left V 1 base short and J 6 bases short, with 13 bases between. The length of the CDR3 is 15 residues. The DNA for the CDR3 is TGTGCCAGCAGCTTAGGTATTGGAGTAGTCAATGAGCAGTTCTTC. Translation: CASSLGIGVVNEQFF. Full variable domain (remainder filled in from reference TRBV11-2 and TRBJ2-1): EAGVAQSPRYKIIEKRQSVAFWCNPISGHATLYWYQQILGQGPKLLIQFQNNGVVDDSQLPKDRFSAERLKGVDSTLKIQPAKLEDSAVYLCASSLGIGVVNEQFFGPGTRLTVL.

This clonotype was detected only a few times. A much bigger clone sits one base away, suggesting this may be a read error. V and J are TRBV12-3 or TRBV12-4 and TRBJ2-5; 7 bases are shared with TRBD1. The CDR3 is 14 residues long. Losses at the gene ends were 6 bases for V and 5 bases for J; bases not matched to a gene: 9. In nucleotides, the CDR3 is TGTGCCAGCAGACTGACAGGGTCCTGGGAGACCCAGTACTTC. This codes for CASRLTGSWETQYF.

Many counts were recorded for this clonotype. V gene TRBV20-1 combines with J gene TRBJ2-5, with a weak D call TRBD2 (8 bases). CDR1 DFQATT and CDR2 SNEGSKA come from the germline V gene (reference sequence). The ends were cut back, 5 bases at V and 5 bases at J, with 18 bases in the middle. This CDR3 contains 14 residues. In DNA form, the CDR3 reads TGCAGTGCTTACCCGGGAGGGGGCGCGGAGACCCAGTACTTC. This gives the protein CSAYPGGGAETQYF.